The 21 T cell receptor beta chains presented below share a single source sample, sequenced in a study of CD8 T cells in Susac syndrome. Reverse transcription of about 0.5 to 1 ug RNA used random hexamers. TCRdb itself ran the immunoSEQ multiplex PCR reads through MiXCR, one entry per CDR3 protein. The data show more than 200,000 distinct CDR3 sequences, approximately 90% seen once. The sample was CD8+ T cells from PBMCs. The receptors here all came from a human donor with multiple sclerosis.

This chain connects TRBV7-9 to TRBJ2-5; D might be TRBD1 (7 bases). The CDR3 sequence is 13 residues long. Germline assignment: CDR1 SEHNR and CDR2 FQNEAQ (reference sequence). The germline V and J ends were trimmed by 5 bases and 5 bases, with 12 bases remaining between them. This CDR3 is CASSQPGGETQYF. For the CDR3, the DNA is TGTGCCAGCAGCCAACCAGGGGGGGAGACCCAGTACTTC.

In DNA form, the CDR3 reads TGTGCCTGGGGTCATGGCTACACCTTC. It translates to CAWGHGYTF. The genes are TRBV30 and TRBJ1-2; D call uncertain. Germline lookup yields CDR1 GTSNPN and CDR2 SVGIG (reference sequence). The CDR3 consists of 9 residues. With 5 bases removed from V and 6 bases from J, the gap between germline ends came to 4 bases.

This clonotype was seen only once. The genes are TRBV7-9 and TRBJ2-1; D perhaps matches TRBD2 (6 bases). The CDR3 length is 16 residues. Trimming removed 5 bases at V and 0 bases at J, with 14 bases between. Germline V lookup: CDR1 SEHNR, CDR2 FQNEAQ (reference sequence). The CDR3 protein is CASSGSGQNSYNEQFF. The CDR3 DNA is TGTGCCAGCAGCGGTAGCGGACAAAACTCCTACAATGAGCAGTTCTTC.

The table lists this clonotype with a count of one. This chain uses TRBV29-1 with TRBJ2-1, with D perhaps matching TRBD2 (6 bases). Germline V CDR1 and CDR2: SQVTM, ANQGSEA. The CDR3 is 17 amino acids. The V end lost 0 bases, the J end lost 0 bases, and 15 bases lay between the germline ends. The CDR3 loop reads CSVEDGDSMSSYNEQFF. In nucleotides, the CDR3 is TGCAGCGTTGAAGATGGGGACTCGATGAGCTCCTACAATGAGCAGTTCTTC.

This clonotype was seen once. The CDR3 sequence: CASSAVGSFYEQYF. DNA for the CDR3: TGTGCCAGCAGTGCGGTTGGATCTTTCTACGAGCAGTACTTC. This chain joins TRBV6-5 and TRBJ2-7; D unclear. The CDR3 runs 14 residues. Per the germline V gene, CDR1 is MNHEY and CDR2 is SVGAGI. V gave up 5 bases and J gave up 3 bases, with 14 bases separating them.

The table lists this clonotype with a count of one. The chain has TRBV4-1 and TRBJ1-1; no definite D call. The ends were cut back, 0 bases at V and 3 bases at J, with 11 bases in the middle. Germline CDR1 is MGHRA and CDR2 is YSYEKL. The CDR3 is 15 residues long. The CDR3, as DNA: TGCGCCAGCAGCCAAGATCTTGGTCCCGACACTGAAGCTTTCTTT. Protein: CASSQDLGPDTEAFF.

In its sample, this clonotype was seen once. For the CDR3, the DNA is TGTGCCAGCAGCCCCGAGCGGGGGGTCACAGATACGCAGTATTTT. This encodes CASSPERGVTDTQYF. This rearrangement joins TRBV11-3 to TRBJ2-3; 9 bases are a match to TRBD2. V was clipped by 5 bases and J by 2 bases; unmatched bases: 5. Germline values: CDR1 SGHNT, CDR2 YENEEA. This CDR3 is 15 amino acids long. Combining the CDR3 with reference TRBV11-3 and TRBJ2-3 gives the whole variable domain EAGVVQSPRYKIIEKKQPVAFWCNPISGHNTLYWYLQNLGQGPELLIRYENEEAVDDSQLPKDRFSAERLKGVDSTLKIQPAELGDSAVYLCASSPERGVTDTQYFGPGTRLTVL.

The V call is TRBV4-1, the J call TRBJ2-1, with 12 nucleotides matching TRBD2. This CDR3 is 13 amino acids long. Germline values: CDR1 MGHRA, CDR2 YSYEKL. V shed 8 bases, J shed 10 bases, and the junction held 6 bases outside the gene matches. CDR3 sequence reads: CASLGTSGSEQFF. The CDR3 region has the DNA TGCGCCAGCCTCGGGACTAGCGGGTCAGAGCAGTTCTTC.

This clonotype was seen a handful of times. V and J are TRBV27 and TRBJ2-7; 13 nucleotides match TRBD2. J gave up 4 bases and V 5 bases, and 11 bases lay outside the gene matches. The CDR3 length is 17 residues. Germline CDR1 is MNHEY and CDR2 is SMNVEV (reference sequence). The CDR3 DNA reads as TGTGCCAGCAGTCCCCCTGGGACTAGCGGGGACCCGTACGAGCAGTACTTC. It is translated as CASSPPGTSGDPYEQYF.

This clonotype was seen just once. The rearrangement uses TRBV7-2 and TRBJ2-3, with TRBD2 matching 8 bases. V lost 0 bases to trimming and J lost 0 bases; unmatched junction nucleotides: 5. CDR1 and CDR2 from the germline V gene are SGHTA and FQGNSA. The CDR3 spans 17 residues. The CDR3 nucleotides are TGTGCCAGCAGCTTAGCCGGACTAGCATCTAGCACAGATACGCAGTATTTT. Its translation is CASSLAGLASSTDTQYF.

J is TRBJ2-7 and V is TRBV4-3, with 9 bases matching TRBD1. This CDR3 is 16 amino acids long. V trimming: 0 bases; J trimming: 1 base; junction bases outside the gene matches: 4. From germline, CDR1 is LGHNA and CDR2 YSLEER. The DNA for the CDR3 is TGCGCCAGCAGCCAAGATCTGGGGACAGGGTCCTACGAGCAGTACTTC. This gives the protein CASSQDLGTGSYEQYF.

The chain employs TRBV20-1 and TRBJ2-7, with TRBD1 matching over 7 bases. Trimming at V came to 4 bases and at J to 2 bases, leaving 11 bases not matched to a gene. Per germline, CDR1 DFQATT and CDR2 SNEGSKA (reference sequence). This CDR3 contains 15 residues. DNA for the CDR3: TGCAGTGCTACCCAGAGACAGGGCCCGGCCTACGAGCAGTACTTC. Translation gives CSATQRQGPAYEQYF.

CDR3 nucleotides: TGCAGTGCTAGACCAGGGGGTAGCGGGAGGGCCAAAAACATTCAGTACTTC. Protein: CSARPGGSGRAKNIQYF. The chain recombines TRBV20-1 with TRBJ2-4; 10 bases map to TRBD2. The CDR3 consists of 17 residues. The V gene's germline CDR1 is DFQATT and CDR2 SNEGSKA (reference sequence). Trimming at V came to 2 bases and at J to 1 base, leaving 8 bases not matched to a gene.

V gene TRBV12-3 or TRBV12-4 combines with J gene TRBJ1-1; D call uncertain. This CDR3 comprises 14 residues. V gave up 3 bases and J gave up 2 bases, with 10 bases separating them. CDR3 loop: CASSLGPINTEAFF. Here the CDR3 DNA reads TGTGCCAGCAGTTTGGGCCCGATAAACACTGAAGCTTTCTTT.

The gene calls are TRBV5-4 and TRBJ2-1, with D unclear. CDR1 is SGHNT, CDR2 YYREEE, per germline (reference sequence). This CDR3 has 12 amino acids. Deletions cut 4 bases from V and 8 bases from J, with 10 bases between. The CDR3 DNA is TGTGCCAGCAGCGCTGCTAGGGATGAGCAGTTCTTC. Amino acid sequence: CASSAARDEQFF.

The V call is TRBV4-1, the J call TRBJ1-2; D is uncertain. CDR1 and CDR2 (germline): MGHRA, YSYEKL. V was pared by 4 bases and J by 2 bases, with 17 bases between. The CDR3 totals 16 residues. The CDR3 DNA follows: TGCGCCAGCAGCCTGATCCACCCAACACGGAACTATGGCTACACCTTC. Encoded protein: CASSLIHPTRNYGYTF.

This chain joins TRBV6-1 and TRBJ2-3, with D possibly being TRBD2 (5 bases). V dropped 3 bases and J dropped 4 bases, with 11 bases sitting between them. Germline V gene lookup returns CDR1 MNHNS and CDR2 SASEGT. This CDR3 is 14 amino acids long. Here the CDR3 reads CASSEDGRADTQYF. In DNA, the CDR3 is TGTGCCAGCAGTGAGGATGGGCGGGCAGATACGCAGTATTTT.

This clonotype was recorded once. The chain links TRBV28 to TRBJ2-1, with 7 bases aligning to TRBD2. This CDR3 region has 19 residues. The V gene end was trimmed by 4 bases and the J gene end by 3 bases; junction bases not matched to a gene: 18. Germline values: CDR1 MDHEN, CDR2 SYDVKM. The CDR3 nucleotides are TGTGCCAGCAGTTGGGGTCGGGAATGGGGCGGGAGCCTCTACAATGAGCAGTTCTTC. Translation: CASSWGREWGGSLYNEQFF.

This chain links TRBV25-1 with TRBJ2-6, with 8 bases identical to TRBD1. Germline values: CDR1 MGHDK, CDR2 SYGVNS. Unmatched junction bases numbered 6, after V lost 1 base and J lost 13 bases. There are 14 residues in the CDR3. The CDR3 region has the DNA TGTGCCAGCAGTGAATGGGGGACAGGTCGGGTCCTGACTTTC. This gives the protein CASSEWGTGRVLTF.

V and J are TRBV20-1 and TRBJ2-7, with unresolved D. The germline V gene has CDR1 DFQATT and CDR2 SNEGSKA (reference sequence). The germline V and J ends were trimmed by 1 base and 0 bases, with 7 bases remaining between them. The CDR3 totals 13 residues. The DNA of the CDR3 is TGCAGTGCTAGAGGGGGTAGCTCCTACGAGCAGTACTTC. Translated, it gives CSARGGSSYEQYF.

The chain is built from TRBV2 and TRBJ1-4, with D perhaps matching TRBD1 (5 bases). Germline CDR1 SNHLY, CDR2 FYNNEI. V was pared by 8 bases and J by 6 bases, with 16 bases between. This CDR3 spans 14 amino acids. CDR3 DNA: TGTGCCAGCGCGTCCGGGACTTCCGATGAAAAACTGTTTTTT. This translates into CASASGTSDEKLFF.